The 27 T cell receptor beta chains listed next were all sequenced from one sample in a study of neoadjuvant nivolumab and ipilimumab in lung cancer. The data were produced by immunoSEQ multiplex PCR, yet TCRdb's version contains in-frame clones alone and is incomplete. The sample yields some 50,000 clones, approximately 90% seen once. The sample here was blood, taken before neoadjuvant nivolumab, alone or with ipilimumab. The receptors were gathered from an adult with non-small cell lung cancer. Some clones in this sample may be carry-over from other donors' samples.

The genes are TRBV6-1 and TRBJ1-5; D is undetermined. The CDR3 runs 11 residues. Germline V gene data show CDR1 as MNHNS and CDR2 as SASEGT. V shed 3 bases and J shed 7 bases, with 4 bases lying between them. Here the CDR3 reads CASSEFQPQHF. The CDR3, as DNA: TGTGCCAGCAGTGAGTTCCAGCCCCAGCATTTT.

The CDR3 nucleotides are TGTGCCAGCAGCCAACACTCTCTGGCAGGCCGGCGTCGAGCTTTCTTT. This sequence encodes CASSQHSLAGRRRAFF. The rearrangement links TRBV7-2 to TRBJ1-1; D not certain. Germline CDR1 SGHTA, CDR2 FQGNSA. V was clipped by 5 bases and J by 10 bases, with 26 bases between them. CDR3 size: 16 residues.

This clone was seen more than once but under ten times. The chain combines TRBV5-1 with TRBJ2-7; 8 nucleotides match TRBD1. The germline V gene encodes CDR1 SGHRS and CDR2 YFSETQ. CDR3 size: 15 residues. Trimming cost V 0 bases and J 7 bases; bases outside gene matches: 9. The CDR3 sequence is CASSLVGQGVGEQYF. The CDR3 DNA follows: TGCGCCAGCAGCTTGGTTGGACAGGGTGTTGGGGAGCAGTACTTC.

The J gene is TRBJ2-7, the V gene TRBV5-5, with 9 nucleotides matching TRBD1. The CDR3 loop spans 15 amino acids. Germline-derived CDR1 and CDR2 are SGHKS and YYEKEE (reference sequence). After removal of 5 bases from V and 4 bases from J, the junction contained 10 bases not matched to a gene. Written as DNA, the CDR3 is TGTGCCAGCAGTCCGGGACAGGGCAAGGTATACGAGCAGTACTTC. It encodes CASSPGQGKVYEQYF.

The V and J genes are TRBV6-5 and TRBJ2-3, with TRBD2 matching over 9 bases. This CDR3 has 16 amino acids. The V gene end was trimmed by 0 bases and the J gene end by 4 bases; junction bases not matched to a gene: 5. In germline, CDR1 is MNHEY, CDR2 SVGAGI. Written as DNA, the CDR3 is TGTGCCAGCAGTTACTCCATTAGCGGGAGCGCAGATACGCAGTATTTT. Its translation is CASSYSISGSADTQYF.

This chain joins TRBV12-5 and TRBJ2-1, with D uncertain. This CDR3 has 12 amino acids. CDR1 and CDR2 (germline): LGHNT, FRNRAP. V lost 1 base and J 6 bases, leaving 4 bases between the germline ends. The CDR3 loop is CASGLGLNEQFF. In nucleotides, the CDR3 is TGTGCTAGTGGTTTGGGACTCAATGAGCAGTTCTTC.

The CDR3 reads CMGVQGESGYTF. DNA of the CDR3: TGCATGGGAGTACAGGGGGAATCTGGCTACACCTTC. The V and J genes are TRBV29-1 and TRBJ1-2; 8 positions agree with TRBD1. Germline V gene data show CDR1 as SQVTM and CDR2 as ANQGSEA. The CDR3 loop spans 12 amino acids. The variable domain in full, with the rest retrieved from reference TRBV29-1 and TRBJ1-2, is SAVISQKPSRDICQRGTSLTIQCQVDSQVTMMFWYRQQPGQSLTLIATANQGSEATYESGFVIDKFPISRPNLTFSTLTVSNMSPEDSSIYLCMGVQGESGYTFGSGTRLTVV.

J is TRBJ2-7 and V is TRBV19; D not certain. V dropped 5 bases and J dropped 3 bases, with 5 bases sitting between them. Germline values: CDR1 LNHDA, CDR2 SQIVND (reference sequence). The CDR3 contains 11 residues. In DNA form, the CDR3 reads TGTGCCAGTAGTGATGACTACGAGCAGTACTTC. Amino acids: CASSDDYEQYF.

The chain links TRBV6-1 to TRBJ1-5, with TRBD1 identical over 8 bases. The germline V gene has CDR1 MNHNS and CDR2 SASEGT. The CDR3 has 16 amino acids. The J segment lost 3 bases and the V segment lost 4 bases, leaving 8 bases of the junction unmatched. DNA for the CDR3: TGTGCCAGCAGTGCCCGGGGACAGGCGCTCAATCAGCCCCAGCATTTT. This encodes CASSARGQALNQPQHF.

V gene TRBV7-9 combines with J gene TRBJ1-5; weak D call: TRBD1 (5 bases). This CDR3 is built from 13 residues. Trimming removed 5 bases at V and 4 bases at J, with 9 bases between. Germline V gene lookup returns CDR1 SEHNR and CDR2 FQNEAQ (reference sequence). CDR3 sequence reads: CASSIQANQPQHF. CDR3 sequence (DNA): TGTGCCAGCAGCATACAGGCGAATCAGCCCCAGCATTTT.

The chain has TRBV13 and TRBJ2-2, with unresolved D. Germline CDR1 PRHDT, CDR2 FYEKMQ (reference sequence). The V end was cut by 5 bases, the J end by 3 bases, with 13 bases between. The CDR3 sequence is 15 residues long. The chain's CDR3 is CASSPGMAYTGELFF. The CDR3 nucleotides read TGTGCCAGCAGCCCGGGTATGGCGTACACCGGGGAGCTGTTTTTT.

The V call is TRBV18, the J call TRBJ2-1; TRBD1 might be the D (7 bases). V was pared by 4 bases and J by 5 bases, with 15 bases between. Germline CDR1 is KGHSH and CDR2 is LQKENI. The CDR3 spans 15 residues. CDR3 in amino acids: CASSRQGGGHNEQFF. In nucleotides, the CDR3 is TGTGCCAGCTCACGACAAGGAGGGGGCCACAATGAGCAGTTCTTC.

V and J are TRBV14 and TRBJ1-4; perhaps TRBD1 as D (5 bases). The CDR3 loop spans 17 amino acids. V lost 6 bases, J lost 0 bases, and 17 bases lay in between. In germline, CDR1 is SGHDN, CDR2 FVKESK. CDR3 in DNA: TGTGCCAGCAGACAGCCGGGGGGGGAAGCAACTAATGAAAAACTGTTTTTT. Translating gives CASRQPGGEATNEKLFF.

J is TRBJ2-7 and V is TRBV30; 7 positions match TRBD2. The V gene end was trimmed by 7 bases and the J gene end by 6 bases; junction bases not matched to a gene: 6. The CDR3 covers 11 residues. Germline V gene data show CDR1 as GTSNPN and CDR2 as SVGIG (reference sequence). The chain's CDR3 is CASSGATEQYF. The CDR3, as DNA: TGTGCCTCGAGCGGGGCCACCGAGCAGTACTTC.

J is TRBJ1-5 and V is TRBV7-2; tentatively, D is TRBD1 (6 bases). The V and J ends lost 1 base and 0 bases respectively, with 10 bases between them. CDR3 length equals 16 residues. The germline gives CDR1 SGHTA, CDR2 FQGNSA. CDR3 DNA: TGTGCCAGCAGCTTAGAGCCAGGGGATAGCAATCAGCCCCAGCATTTT. Encoded protein: CASSLEPGDSNQPQHF.

This chain joins TRBV6-5 and TRBJ2-5, with 14 bases lining up with TRBD2. CDR1 MNHEY and CDR2 SVGAGI come from the germline V gene. There are 15 residues in the CDR3. With 6 bases clipped from V and 4 bases from J, the junction kept 4 bases outside the gene matches. The CDR3 spells CASSAGLAGGETQYF. CDR3 coding DNA: TGTGCCAGCAGCGCCGGACTAGCGGGAGGAGAGACCCAGTACTTC.

V gene TRBV5-1 combines with J gene TRBJ2-5, with 14 nucleotides matching TRBD2. Germline trimming cut 4 bases from V and 6 bases from J; bases unmatched to any gene: 5. Germline assignment: CDR1 SGHRS and CDR2 YFSETQ. The CDR3 is 15 residues long. For the CDR3, the DNA is TGCGCCAGCAGCCCGGGACTAGCGGGAGCCAAGACCCAGTACTTC. This sequence encodes CASSPGLAGAKTQYF.

The chain uses TRBV4-1 and TRBJ2-3, with 8 bases fitting TRBD1. The trim removed 4 bases at V and 2 bases at J, leaving 5 bases unmatched. The CDR3 runs 15 residues. Germline V lookup: CDR1 MGHRA, CDR2 YSYEKL. The CDR3 sequence: CASSRLGQATDTQYF. DNA for the CDR3: TGCGCCAGCAGCCGCTTGGGACAGGCCACAGATACGCAGTATTTT.

The chain carries TRBV7-2 and TRBJ1-5, with 7 bases lining up with TRBD1. Per germline, CDR1 SGHTA and CDR2 FQGNSA. The CDR3 covers 17 residues. With 1 base clipped from V and 1 base from J, the junction kept 7 bases outside the gene matches. CDR3 sequence: CASSLVGRGSSNQPQHF. DNA of the CDR3: TGTGCCAGCAGCTTAGTAGGCAGGGGGAGCAGCAATCAGCCCCAGCATTTT.

This clone was observed once. The chain recombines TRBV6-5 with TRBJ2-3, with no clear D. Between the trimmed V and J ends, which lost 5 bases and 0 bases, there was a span of 12 bases. CDR1 MNHEY and CDR2 SVGAGI come from the germline V gene. CDR3 length: 15 amino acids. The CDR3 here is CASSRRVTSTDTQYF. Here the CDR3 DNA reads TGTGCCAGCAGTCGCCGGGTTACCAGCACAGATACGCAGTATTTT.

This clone has just one count. The V and J genes are TRBV13 and TRBJ2-7; 8 positions agree with TRBD1. Trimming removed 7 bases from V and 6 bases from J; junction bases left unmatched: 11. Germline-derived CDR1 and CDR2 are PRHDT and FYEKMQ (reference sequence). The CDR3 contains 14 residues. The DNA for the CDR3 is TGTGCCAGCAACCTCGGACAGGGCTACGGCGAGCAGTACTTC. Its protein is CASNLGQGYGEQYF.

V and J are TRBV5-1 and TRBJ2-3, with TRBD2 identical over 9 bases. Germline CDR1 is SGHRS and CDR2 is YFSETQ. V lost 0 bases to trimming and J lost 0 bases; unmatched junction nucleotides: 2. The CDR3 covers 16 residues. CDR3: CASSLGLAVSTDTQYF. In DNA form, the CDR3 reads TGCGCCAGCAGCTTGGGACTAGCGGTTAGCACAGATACGCAGTATTTT.

The chain recombines TRBV28 with TRBJ2-7; 10 positions match TRBD2. The CDR3 sequence is 14 residues long. Germline CDR1 MDHEN, CDR2 SYDVKM. With V trimmed by 8 bases and J by 4 bases, 8 bases remained unmatched. This CDR3 reads CASGSAGGLYEQYF. The DNA for the CDR3 is TGTGCCAGCGGATCAGCGGGAGGGCTGTACGAGCAGTACTTC.

The CDR3 DNA sequence: TGCACCAGCAGCCAAGATAGAGTCCAAGAGACCCAGTACTTC. As protein: CTSSQDRVQETQYF. This chain joins TRBV1 and TRBJ2-5; the DNA was not used to check the table's D call, TRBD2. TRBV1 is a documented pseudogene. This CDR3 spans 14 amino acids.

The rearrangement links TRBV4-1 to TRBJ1-2, with D possibly matching TRBD1 (5 bases). Germline V gene lookup returns CDR1 MGHRA and CDR2 YSYEKL. V shed 3 bases and J shed 10 bases, with 15 bases lying between them. The CDR3 sequence is 13 residues long. CDR3 bases: TGCGCCAGCAGCCACCGGGACCCGAGGGACTACACCTTC. It yields the protein CASSHRDPRDYTF.

The J gene is TRBJ2-3, the V gene TRBV7-3, with D maybe TRBD1 (5 bases). The ends were cut back, 2 bases at V and 3 bases at J, with 9 bases in the middle. The CDR3 is 14 amino acids. Germline V gives CDR1 SGHTA, CDR2 FQGTGA. CDR3 in amino acids: CASSLGRVTDTQYF. The CDR3 DNA is TGTGCCAGCAGCTTAGGCAGGGTGACAGATACGCAGTATTTT.

The chain recombines TRBV19 with TRBJ2-2, with D perhaps TRBD1 (5 bases). Trimming stripped 7 bases from V and 0 bases from J, with 12 bases between. The germline CDR1 and CDR2 sequences are LNHDA and SQIVND (reference sequence). This CDR3 region has 15 residues. Here the CDR3 DNA reads TGTGCCAGTAACCCGGACACCCCGAACACCGGGGAGCTGTTTTTT. The encoded protein is CASNPDTPNTGELFF. Filled out from reference TRBV19 and TRBJ2-2, the complete variable domain reads DGGITQSPKYLFRKEGQNVTLSCEQNLNHDAMYWYRQDPGQGLRLIYYSQIVNDFQKGDIAEGYSVSREKKESFPLTVTSAQKNPTAFYLCASNPDTPNTGELFFGEGSRLTVL.